Here is one TCR beta chain with its context. TCRdb keeps only in-frame clones here, not all; method: immunoSEQ multiplex PCR. The profile covers fewer than 500,000 clones, with approximately 92% appearing a single time and around 6.5% taken by the ten largest. The data stem from a study of control samples from healthy donors and cancer patients. The CDR3 extends over 14 amino acids. Germline values: CDR1 KGHDR, CDR2 SFDVKD. The germline V and J ends were trimmed by 8 bases and 0 bases, with 11 bases remaining between them. The rearrangement joins TRBV24-1 to TRBJ2-3, with a possible D match to TRBD2 (6 bases). Sequencing was carried out using PBMCs. The TCR originated in a middle-aged man with head and neck cancer. The CDR3 is CATMGGRSTDTQYF. CDR3 nucleotide sequence: TGTGCCACCATGGGGGGAAGGAGCACAGATACGCAGTATTTT.